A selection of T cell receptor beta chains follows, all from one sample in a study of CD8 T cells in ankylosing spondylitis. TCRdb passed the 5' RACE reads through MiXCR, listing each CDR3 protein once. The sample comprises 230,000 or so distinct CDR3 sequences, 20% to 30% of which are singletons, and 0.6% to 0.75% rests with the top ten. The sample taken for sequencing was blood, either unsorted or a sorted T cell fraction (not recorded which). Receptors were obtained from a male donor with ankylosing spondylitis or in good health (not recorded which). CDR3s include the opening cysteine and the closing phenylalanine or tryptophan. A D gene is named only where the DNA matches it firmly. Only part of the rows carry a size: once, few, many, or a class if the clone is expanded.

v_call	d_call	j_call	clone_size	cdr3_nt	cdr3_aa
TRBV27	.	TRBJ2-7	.	TGTGCCAGCAACCTGTACGAGCAGTACTTC	CASNLYEQYF
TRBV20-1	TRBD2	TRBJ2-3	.	TGCAGTGCTAGGGCGATAGCGGGGCCCCCTAGCACAGATACGCAGTATTTT	CSARAIAGPPSTDTQYF
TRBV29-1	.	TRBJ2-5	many	TGCAGCACGGGGGCCTGGAGAGAGACCCAGTACTTC	CSTGAWRETQYF
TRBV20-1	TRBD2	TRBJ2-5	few	TGCAGTGCTAGGGGGATGCTCAGCGGGGAGAGGGAGACCCAGTACTTC	CSARGMLSGERETQYF
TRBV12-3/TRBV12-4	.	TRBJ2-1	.	TGTGCCAGCAGCTCGCGGGGACCTGAGCAGTTCTTC	CASSSRGPEQFF
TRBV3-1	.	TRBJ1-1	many	TGTGCCAGCAGCCAAGAGTCCGGGGAAACTGAAGCTTTCTTT	CASSQESGETEAFF
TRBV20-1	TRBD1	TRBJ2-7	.	TGCAGTGCTCCTTCGACAGGGGTGAATTCCTACGAGCAGTACTTC	CSAPSTGVNSYEQYF
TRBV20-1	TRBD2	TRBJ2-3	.	TGCAGTGCTAGTACTCGGCGGGGGGTGTTAGATACGCAGTATTTT	CSASTRRGVLDTQYF
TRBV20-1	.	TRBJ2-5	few	TGCAGTGCTAAGGAACCATCACGGGGAGAGACCCAGTACTTC	CSAKEPSRGETQYF
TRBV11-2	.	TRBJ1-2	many	TGTGCCAGCAGCGACCGGGGGGTTCGTTATGGCTACACCTTC	CASSDRGVRYGYTF
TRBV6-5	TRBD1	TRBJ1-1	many	TGTGCCAGCAGTTACTCGATACAGGGGGGGACTGAAGCTTTCTTT	CASSYSIQGGTEAFF
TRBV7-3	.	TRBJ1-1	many	TGTGCCAGCAGCCTAGGGGTTGACACTGAAGCTTTCTTT	CASSLGVDTEAFF
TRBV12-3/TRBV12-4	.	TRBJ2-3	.	TGTGCCAGCAGTCGACTGGACTCCACAGATACGCAGTATTTT	CASSRLDSTDTQYF
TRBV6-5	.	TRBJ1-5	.	TGTGCCAGCAGTTCACTAGGGGGTCCGAATCAGCCCCAGCATTTT	CASSSLGGPNQPQHF
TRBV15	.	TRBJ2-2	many	TGTGCCACCAGCAGAGATAATTGGGACACCGGGGAGCTGTTTTTT	CATSRDNWDTGELFF
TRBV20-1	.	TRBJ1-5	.	TGCAGTGCTAGGAGGGGGGCCAACAATCAGCCCCAGCATTTT	CSARRGANNQPQHF
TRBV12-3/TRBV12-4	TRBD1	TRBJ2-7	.	TGTGCCAGCAGCAACAGGGGCTCTAGGGAGCAGTACTTC	CASSNRGSREQYF
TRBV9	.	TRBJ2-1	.	TGTGCCAGCAGCGTATCGAGCTCCTACAATGAGCAGTTCTTC	CASSVSSSYNEQFF
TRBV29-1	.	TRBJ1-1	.	TGCAGCGTTGTTACCTCAAACGCTGCTTTCTTT	CSVVTSNAAFF
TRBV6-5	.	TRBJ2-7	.	TGTGCCAGCAGTTACAGAACTAGCTCCTACGAGCAGTACTTC	CASSYRTSSYEQYF
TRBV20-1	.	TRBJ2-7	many	TGCAGTGCTAGTCATCTCGAGCAGTACTTC	CSASHLEQYF
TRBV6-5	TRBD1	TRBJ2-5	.	TGTGCCAGCAGTTACCCAGCGACAGGGGGAAGGGGAGAGACCCAGTACTTC	CASSYPATGGRGETQYF
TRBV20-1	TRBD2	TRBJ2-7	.	TGCAGTGCTAAGCGGGAACCGCTACGAGAGCAGTACTTC	CSAKREPLREQYF
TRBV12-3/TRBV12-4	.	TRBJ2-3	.	TGTGCCAGCAGTCCAGACCCGGCTGATACGCAGTATTTT	CASSPDPADTQYF
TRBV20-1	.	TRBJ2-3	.	TGCAGTGCGTACCGGGCCACTAATACGCAGTATTTT	CSAYRATNTQYF
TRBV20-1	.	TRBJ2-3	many	TGCAGTGGGGGCGTCCATGGCACAGATACGCAGTATTTT	CSGGVHGTDTQYF
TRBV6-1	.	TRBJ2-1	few	TGTGCCAGCAGCCTCCAGACAGGACCCTCCTACAATGAGCAGTTCTTC	CASSLQTGPSYNEQFF
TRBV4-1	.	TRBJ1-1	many	TGCGCCAGCAGCCAAGCTTCCGGGGGGTTAGAAGCTTTCTTT	CASSQASGGLEAFF
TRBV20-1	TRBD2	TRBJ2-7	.	TGCAGTGCCCCGAAGAACCGGGAGGGCGAGCAGTACTTC	CSAPKNREGEQYF
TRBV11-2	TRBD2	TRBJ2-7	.	TGTGCCAGCAGCTGGAGACTAGCGGGGGTTTACGAGCAGTACTTC	CASSWRLAGVYEQYF
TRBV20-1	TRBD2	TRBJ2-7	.	TGCAGTGCCACCCCCACTAGCGGGGGGGCCCCCCACTACGAGCAGTACTTC	CSATPTSGGAPHYEQYF
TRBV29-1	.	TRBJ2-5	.	TGCAGCGTTGAATGGCAGGGACGGGCGACCCAGTACTTC	CSVEWQGRATQYF
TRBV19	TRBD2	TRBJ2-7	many	TGTGCCAGCACTAGCGGGGGTTTCTACGAGCAGTACTTC	CASTSGGFYEQYF
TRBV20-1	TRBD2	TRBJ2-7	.	TGCAGTGCTGGAATAGAGGGAGGGACGGGTCACGAGCAGTACTTC	CSAGIEGGTGHEQYF
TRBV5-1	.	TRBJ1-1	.	TGCGCCAGCAGCCTCAGTGGGGGGAGAGCTGAAGCTTTCTTT	CASSLSGGRAEAFF
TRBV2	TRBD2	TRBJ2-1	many	TGTGCCAGCAGTGAAGGGGGACTAGCGGGGGCCATCAATGAGCAGTTCTTC	CASSEGGLAGAINEQFF
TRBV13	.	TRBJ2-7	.	TGTGCCAGCAGCTTAAGGCCGAGGGACGAGCAGTACTTC	CASSLRPRDEQYF
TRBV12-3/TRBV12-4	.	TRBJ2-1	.	TGTGCCAGCAGTTCGAGGTTCCCCCACAATGAGCAGTTCTTC	CASSSRFPHNEQFF
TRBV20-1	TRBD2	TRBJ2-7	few	TGCAGTGCAAAACCGGGACTAGCGCTTAAGAGCTCCTACGAGCAGTACTTC	CSAKPGLALKSSYEQYF
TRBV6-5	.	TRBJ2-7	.	TGTGCCAGCTACGACTTCTACGAGCAGTACTTC	CASYDFYEQYF
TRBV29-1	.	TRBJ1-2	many	TGCAGCGTTTCCTCCCTCCTCGTCTATGGCTACACCTTC	CSVSSLLVYGYTF
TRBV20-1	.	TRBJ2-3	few	TGCAGTGCTAGGGGACTCCCCACAGATACGCAGTATTTT	CSARGLPTDTQYF
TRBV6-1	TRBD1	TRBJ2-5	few	TGTGCCAGCAGACCCACAGGGGCTGGGGACAAGACCCAGTACTTC	CASRPTGAGDKTQYF
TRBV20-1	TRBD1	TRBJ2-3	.	TGCAGCGCCCGACTCCGGGGGACAGGGATAACAGATACGCAGTATTTT	CSARLRGTGITDTQYF
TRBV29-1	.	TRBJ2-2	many	TGCAGCGTTGCCAAGTCCGGACACGGAACCGGGGAGCTGTTTTTT	CSVAKSGHGTGELFF
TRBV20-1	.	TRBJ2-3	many	TGCAGTGCTAGAGATGGTGCTCGGGATACAGATACGCAGTATTTT	CSARDGARDTDTQYF
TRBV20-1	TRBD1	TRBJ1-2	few	TGCAGTGCTAGACGGGCCGCCGGGACAGGAGATGGCTACACCTTC	CSARRAAGTGDGYTF
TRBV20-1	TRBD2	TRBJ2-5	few	TGCAGCGCAGGACTAGCGGGGGGGCGGGAGACCCAGTACTTC	CSAGLAGGRETQYF
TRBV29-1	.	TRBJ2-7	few	TGCAGCGTTGGAGTAGGGACGGCGCAGTACTTC	CSVGVGTAQYF
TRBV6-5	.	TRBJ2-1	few	TGTGCCAGCAGTTACCTCGCGGGGCGGGAGCAGTTCTTC	CASSYLAGREQFF
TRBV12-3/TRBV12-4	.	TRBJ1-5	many	TGTGCCAGCAGTTCGGGGAGTCGTCCCAATCAGCCCCAGCATTTT	CASSSGSRPNQPQHF
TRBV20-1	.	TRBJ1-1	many	TGCAGTGCTAGAGATATAAAGGGGGGGAACACTGAAGCTTTCTTT	CSARDIKGGNTEAFF
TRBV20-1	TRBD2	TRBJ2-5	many	TGCAGTGCTAGAGACCTAGCGGGGGGCCGAGAGACCCAGTACTTC	CSARDLAGGRETQYF
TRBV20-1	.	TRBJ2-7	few	TGCAGTGCCCCAGCCCGTTCGTTGGAGCAGTACTTC	CSAPARSLEQYF